Listed here is a single TCR beta chain. Its specificity is not known. Compared with germline, one end of the junction differs, possibly owing to a read error. The CDR3 has 15 residues. In germline, CDR1 is SGHDN, CDR2 FVKESK. The data were obtained in a study of blood T cells in healthy people across ages. Study results and caveats: Measured against age, TCR beta diversity per million T cells decreased in a roughly linear manner.

The second PCR ran about 6 to 12 cycles with a sample-barcoded 5' primer and J-beta primers. TCRdb recomputed calls from the 5' RACE reads with MiXCR, one row per CDR3 protein. The sample has around 990,000 distinct CDR3 sequences; around two fifths are singletons. The specimen sequenced was blood. This sequence joins TRBV14 and TRBJ1-1; TRBD1 aligns across 9 bases. The TCR originated in a man aged 18 to 35 in good health. This chain's CDR3 is CASSRPGTGRREAFF. CDR3 nucleotide sequence: TGTGCCAGCAGTCGACCCGGGACAGGGCGTCGTGAAGCTTTTTTT. Full variable domain (outside the CDR3, taken from reference TRBV14 and TRBJ1-1): EAGVTQFPSHSVIEKGQTVTLRCDPISGHDNLYWYRRVMGKEIKFLLHFVKESKQDESGMPNNRFLAERTGGTYSTLKVQPAELEDSGVYFCASSRPGTGRREAFFGQGTRLTVV.